What follows are 7 T cell receptor beta chains derived from one specimen sequenced in a study of blood T cell repertoires in COVID-19. Profiling relied on immunoSEQ multiplex PCR, and the TCRdb table lists in-frame clones only, not all of them. Counted here are over 100,000 clones, over 80% occurring once; the ten biggest clones make up 15% to 20%. Sequencing was carried out using peripheral blood. The receptors derive from a woman aged 60-75 years with acute or convalescent COVID-19.

This chain joins TRBV25-1 and TRBJ1-5; 7 bases align to TRBD1. Unmatched junction bases numbered 2, after V lost 3 bases and J lost 6 bases. Germline V gene lookup returns CDR1 MGHDK and CDR2 SYGVNS. The CDR3 covers 13 residues. The CDR3 nucleotides are TGTGCCAGCAGTGATCAGGGGGTTCAGCCCCAGCATTTT. This codes for CASSDQGVQPQHF.

A few counts support this clone. This chain uses TRBV2 with TRBJ2-7, with 12 bases aligning to TRBD2. This CDR3 is 15 amino acids long. V was clipped by 6 bases and J by 4 bases; unmatched bases: 7. The V gene's germline CDR1 is SNHLY and CDR2 FYNNEI. The CDR3 reads CASSLTSGSGYEQYF. For the CDR3, the DNA is TGTGCCAGCAGCCTGACTAGCGGGAGCGGTTACGAGCAGTACTTC. The variable domain in full, with the rest retrieved from reference TRBV2 and TRBJ2-7, is EPEVTQTPSHQVTQMGQEVILRCVPISNHLYFYWYRQILGQKVEFLVSFYNNEISEKSEIFDDQFSVERPDGSNFTLKIRSTKLEDSAMYFCASSLTSGSGYEQYFGPGTRLTVT.

The CDR3 sequence: CASSPGTFNYGYTF. The DNA for the CDR3 is TGTGCCAGCAGTCCCGGGACATTTAACTATGGCTACACCTTC. This sequence joins TRBV27 and TRBJ1-2; a weak D match, TRBD1 (6 bases). V lost 5 bases, J lost 1 base, and 11 bases lay in between. Germline loops: CDR1 MNHEY, CDR2 SMNVEV (reference sequence). This CDR3 has 14 amino acids.

This clone showed up just once. This rearrangement joins TRBV23-1 to TRBJ2-1; 9 bases map to TRBD2. TRBV23-1 is flagged as an ORF with uncertain function. CDR3 size: 14 residues. The V and J ends lost 6 bases and 6 bases, in that order; junction bases with no gene match: 6. In DNA form, the CDR3 reads TGCGCCAGCAGAGGAGCGGGAGGACGCAATGAGCAGTTCTTC. Translated: CASRGAGGRNEQFF.

This clone was seen just once. This chain uses TRBV29-1 with TRBJ1-1; D remains ambiguous. V shed 7 bases and J shed 4 bases, with 10 bases lying between them. From germline, CDR1 is SQVTM and CDR2 ANQGSEA. The CDR3 covers 11 residues. The CDR3 bases are TGCAGCGCGGGGTCGGGCACTGAAGCTTTCTTT. It is translated as CSAGSGTEAFF.

V gene TRBV19 combines with J gene TRBJ1-1; D perhaps matches TRBD1 (5 bases). The length of the CDR3 is 13 residues. Deletions cut 2 bases from V and 1 base from J, with 5 bases between. CDR1 is LNHDA and CDR2 is SQIVND in the germline V gene (reference sequence). CDR3 sequence: CASSITGNTEAFF. Here the CDR3 DNA reads TGTGCCAGTAGTATAACAGGGAACACTGAAGCTTTCTTT. Together with reference TRBV19 and TRBJ1-1, the CDR3 gives the full variable domain: DGGITQSPKYLFRKEGQNVTLSCEQNLNHDAMYWYRQDPGQGLRLIYYSQIVNDFQKGDIAEGYSVSREKKESFPLTVTSAQKNPTAFYLCASSITGNTEAFFGQGTRLTVV.

The chain combines TRBV19 with TRBJ2-1; 9 nucleotides align to TRBD2. The germline V gene has CDR1 LNHDA and CDR2 SQIVND (reference sequence). The CDR3 totals 15 residues. V dropped 3 bases and J dropped 5; count of bases not matched to a gene: 5. In nucleotides, the CDR3 is TGTGCCAGTAGTATCGGACTAGCGAGTAACAATGAGCAGTTCTTC. This translates into CASSIGLASNNEQFF.